The 18 T cell receptor beta chains presented below share a single source sample, sequenced in a study of T-cell reconstitution after alpha-beta-depleted transplantation in children. Preparation of the TCRbeta library was carried out with unique molecular identifiers. Each CDR3 protein gets one entry after TCRdb re-called the PCR reads with MiXCR. The data show fewer than 700,000 distinct CDR3 sequences, roughly 24% seen once. Source: PBMCs, mostly from graft donor cells, taken 360 days after TCRalphabeta/CD19-depleted stem cell transplant. These receptors were taken from a boy under three years old who had a stem cell transplant for acute myeloid leukemia, so the T cells may come from the graft donor.

This clonotype was observed at least ten times. The chain uses TRBV29-1 and TRBJ1-1, with D uncertain. This CDR3 region has 12 residues. The ends were cut back, 4 bases at V and 0 bases at J, with 6 bases in the middle. Per germline, CDR1 SQVTM and CDR2 ANQGSEA. The CDR3 coding sequence is TGCAGCGTTGCCCAGCTGAACACTGAAGCTTTCTTT. Protein: CSVAQLNTEAFF.

In the case of this clonotype: One end of the junction does not line up with germline, which may come from a read error. This chain connects TRBV5-6 to TRBJ2-7, with D possibly being TRBD1 or TRBD2 (5 bases each). The CDR3 covers 12 residues. The germline CDR1 and CDR2 sequences are SGHDT and YYEEEE. CDR3 sequence: CASSLEGTPADF. The CDR3 DNA is TGTGCCAGCAGCTTGGAGGGGACGCCAGCGGACTTC. Complete variable domain (other parts from reference TRBV5-6 and TRBJ2-7): DAGVTQSPTHLIKTRGQQVTLRCSPKSGHDTVSWYQQALGQGPQFIFQYYEEEERQRGNFPDRFSGHQFPNYSSELNVNALLLGDSALYLCASSLEGTPADFGPGTRLTVT.

V and J are TRBV6-5 and TRBJ1-2, with TRBD1 as a possible D gene (5 bases). This CDR3 has 13 amino acids. Germline loops: CDR1 MNHEY, CDR2 SVGAGI. V was shortened by 0 bases and J by 8 bases, with 10 bases between the two germline ends. The CDR3 sequence is CASSYSRAEGYTF. The CDR3 DNA reads as TGTGCCAGCAGTTACTCCAGGGCCGAAGGCTACACCTTC.

J is TRBJ2-3 and V is TRBV10-3, with 8 nucleotides matching TRBD2. CDR1 and CDR2 (germline): ENHRY, SYGVKD. The V segment lost 10 bases and the J segment 6 bases; nucleotides outside the gene matches: 15. This CDR3 spans 15 amino acids. DNA for the CDR3: TGTGCCACCCGGGAGGGAAGGGAATCAAAGGATACGCAGTATTTT. The encoded protein is CATREGRESKDTQYF.

This rearrangement joins TRBV24-1 to TRBJ2-5; weak D call: TRBD2 (6 bases). Deletions cut 3 bases from V and 1 base from J, with 17 bases between. From germline, CDR1 is KGHDR and CDR2 SFDVKD. The CDR3 contains 17 residues. CDR3: CATSDPRGTRFQETQYF. Written as DNA, the CDR3 is TGTGCCACCAGTGATCCCCGGGGGACGCGGTTCCAAGAGACCCAGTACTTC.

In this sample, this clonotype turned up many times. The chain uses TRBV19 and TRBJ2-2, with a weak D call TRBD2 (5 bases). Trimming took off 5 bases at V and 6 bases at J, with 13 bases between the two ends. Germline values: CDR1 LNHDA, CDR2 SQIVND (reference sequence). CDR3 length: 14 amino acids. This CDR3 reads CASSPRLAPGELFF. In DNA, the CDR3 is TGTGCCAGTAGTCCCAGGCTAGCTCCCGGGGAGCTGTTTTTT.

In nucleotides, the CDR3 is TGTGCCAGCAGTTACTCGAGAGTAACTAGTGGGGAGACCCAGTACTTC. Encoded protein: CASSYSRVTSGETQYF. The V call is TRBV6-5, the J call TRBJ2-5, with a tentative D call TRBD2 (5 bases). V was pared by 0 bases and J by 5 bases, with 16 bases between. This CDR3 region has 16 residues. Germline V gene lookup returns CDR1 MNHEY and CDR2 SVGAGI.

This clonotype has ten or more counts. This sequence joins TRBV7-6 and TRBJ2-1; 9 bases line up with TRBD1. Per the germline V gene, CDR1 is SGHVS and CDR2 is FNYEAQ. This CDR3 spans 15 amino acids. J lost 7 bases, V lost 4 bases, and 8 bases had no gene match. The CDR3 loop is CASSSGQGLLNEQFF. In nucleotides, the CDR3 is TGTGCCAGCAGCTCCGGACAGGGGTTGTTGAATGAGCAGTTCTTC.

In its sample, this clonotype was seen many times. The chain's CDR3 is CASSQAGGQETQYF. The CDR3, as DNA: TGTGCCAGCAGCCAAGCGGGGGGGCAAGAGACCCAGTACTTC. The rearrangement joins TRBV3-1 to TRBJ2-5, with 8 bases fitting TRBD2. V lost 1 base to trimming and J lost 2 bases; unmatched junction nucleotides: 0. Germline V gives CDR1 LGHDT, CDR2 YNNKEL (reference sequence). The CDR3 sequence is 14 residues long.

The chain links TRBV6-5 to TRBJ2-3; 9 bases fit TRBD2. The J segment lost 2 bases and the V segment lost 2 bases, leaving 5 bases of the junction unmatched. CDR1 and CDR2 (germline): MNHEY, SVGAGI. The CDR3 has 16 amino acids. Here the CDR3 reads CASSYGAGGHTDTQYF. In DNA form, the CDR3 reads TGTGCCAGCAGTTACGGAGCGGGGGGACACACAGATACGCAGTATTTT.

The table lists this clonotype with a few counts. V is TRBV20-1 and J is TRBJ2-1; 7 bases are a match to TRBD2. This CDR3 spans 15 amino acids. Germline V gene data show CDR1 as DFQATT and CDR2 as SNEGSKA (reference sequence). The J segment lost 6 bases and the V segment lost 1 base, leaving 9 bases of the junction unmatched. The CDR3 sequence is CSARAPGTGGNEQFF. CDR3 sequence (DNA): TGCAGTGCTAGAGCCCCCGGGACGGGGGGCAATGAGCAGTTCTTC.

The chain employs TRBV12-3 or TRBV12-4 and TRBJ1-2; D not certain. The CDR3 length is 17 residues. Trimming cost V 5 bases and J 3 bases, with 22 bases left between them. CDR3 sequence: CASSLGSLTKGHYGYTF. The CDR3 bases are TGTGCCAGCAGTCTGGGGAGTCTCACCAAGGGCCACTATGGCTACACCTTC.

This clonotype was picked up many times. This chain uses TRBV6-5 with TRBJ1-5; D gene uncertain. Germline CDR1 MNHEY, CDR2 SVGAGI. Trimming pared 5 bases from V and 5 bases from J, leaving 10 bases between. The CDR3 runs to 13 residues. CDR3 residues: CASSPRSDQPQHF. The CDR3 coding sequence is TGTGCCAGCAGTCCCCGGAGTGATCAGCCCCAGCATTTT.

Only a few counts were recorded for this clonotype. This chain joins TRBV29-1 and TRBJ2-3; D possibly corresponds to TRBD2 (6 bases). The CDR3 consists of 12 residues. Germline assignment: CDR1 SQVTM and CDR2 ANQGSEA. The V end lost 7 bases, the J end lost 2 bases, and 10 bases lay between the germline ends. CDR3 coding DNA: TGCAGCGGGCGGGGCATCACAGATACGCAGTATTTT. Its translation is CSGRGITDTQYF.

This clonotype was observed many times. The J gene is TRBJ2-7, the V gene TRBV7-9, with 11 bases lining up with TRBD2. J was trimmed by 6 bases and V by 5 bases; bases with no gene match: 9. This CDR3 has 15 residues. The V gene's germline CDR1 is SEHNR and CDR2 FQNEAQ (reference sequence). This CDR3 reads CASSASGGPPFEQYV. The CDR3 coding sequence is TGTGCCAGCAGCGCTAGCGGGGGGCCTCCCTTCGAGCAGTACGTC.

V gene TRBV5-8 combines with J gene TRBJ2-3; D possibly corresponds to TRBD2 (5 bases). The germline V gene encodes CDR1 SGHTS and CDR2 YDEGEE. The CDR3 runs 14 residues. V shed 2 bases and J shed 2 bases, with 9 bases lying between them. The CDR3: CASSFGLTTDTQYF. The CDR3 nucleotides are TGTGCCAGCAGCTTTGGACTGACCACAGATACGCAGTATTTT.

This rearrangement joins TRBV20-1 to TRBJ1-1, with D perhaps TRBD1 (5 bases). Germline V lookup: CDR1 DFQATT, CDR2 SNEGSKA (reference sequence). The length of the CDR3 is 12 residues. V gave up 3 bases and J gave up 3 bases, with 8 bases separating them. In nucleotides, the CDR3 is TGCAGTGCTAGGAGGGGATACACTGAAGCTTTCTTT. Protein sequence: CSARRGYTEAFF.

The chain recombines TRBV3-1 with TRBJ1-2; unclear D gene. The V end was cut by 1 base, the J end by 8 bases, with 5 bases between. This CDR3 is built from 11 residues. Germline V gene data show CDR1 as LGHDT and CDR2 as YNNKEL (reference sequence). CDR3: CASSQAGGYTF. The CDR3 nucleotides read TGTGCCAGCAGCCAAGCGGGGGGCTACACCTTC.